This TCR beta chain was recorded in a study of T cell clonotyping in hematopoietic cell transplantation. Study conclusions and caveats: After transplant, recipient diversity fell while pathologically expanded clonotypes grew through day 180. Higher Inverse Simpson Index values in graft donor and pretransplant recipient predicted broader posttransplant TCR diversity. At the given depth, recipient repertoires were over 95% de novo clonotypes.

Assay used: immunoSEQ multiplex PCR; TCRdb lists only in-frame clones, some missing. Here the sample spans 13,000 to 15,000 clones, around 97% being singletons. After removal of 4 bases from V and 8 bases from J, the junction contained 7 bases not matched to a gene. The CDR3 runs 14 residues. Germline-derived CDR1 and CDR2 are MNHEY and SMNVEV (reference sequence). Of note for this clone: Antigen specificity is unknown.

This rearrangement joins TRBV27 to TRBJ2-1; TRBD2 agrees at 8 bases. The sequenced sample was peripheral blood mononuclear cells, obtained 30 days after allogeneic stem cell transplant. This clonotype was obtained from a female patient in her forties or fifties who had an allogeneic stem cell transplant from an unrelated donor, so T cells may come from the graft donor. Some clones in this sample may be carry-over from other donors' samples. The CDR3 spells CASSYQRGRDEQFF. As DNA, the CDR3 is TGTGCCAGCAGTTACCAGCGGGGGAGGGATGAGCAGTTCTTC.